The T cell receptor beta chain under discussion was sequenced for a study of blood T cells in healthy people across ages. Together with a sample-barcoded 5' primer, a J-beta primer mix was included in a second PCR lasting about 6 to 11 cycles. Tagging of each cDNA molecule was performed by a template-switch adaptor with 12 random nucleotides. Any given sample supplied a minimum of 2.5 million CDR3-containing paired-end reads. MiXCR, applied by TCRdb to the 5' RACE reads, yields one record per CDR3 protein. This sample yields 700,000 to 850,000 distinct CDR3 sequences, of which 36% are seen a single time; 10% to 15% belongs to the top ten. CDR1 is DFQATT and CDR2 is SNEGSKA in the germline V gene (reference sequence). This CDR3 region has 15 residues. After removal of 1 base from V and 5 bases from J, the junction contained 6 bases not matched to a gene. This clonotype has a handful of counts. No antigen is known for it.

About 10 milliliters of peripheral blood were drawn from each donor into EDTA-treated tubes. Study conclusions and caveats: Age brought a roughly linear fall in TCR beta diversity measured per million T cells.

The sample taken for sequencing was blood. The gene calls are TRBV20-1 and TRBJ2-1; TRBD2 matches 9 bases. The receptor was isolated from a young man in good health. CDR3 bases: TGCAGTGCTAGAGTAGCGGGGGACGCTGACAATGAGCAGTTCTTC. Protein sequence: CSARVAGDADNEQFF.